The clone carrying this T cell receptor beta chain was observed a handful of times. These data are taken from a study of regulatory T cells in long-lasting Graves disease. Libraries of TCR beta came from iRepertoire HTBI primers plus Arm-PCR of CDR3 regions. Each CDR3 protein is one row after TCRdb ran MiXCR on the multiplex PCR reads. The sample has some 370,000 distinct CDR3 sequences, less than 25% seen once; the top ten hold roughly 20%. Time point of the sample: persistent/refractory GD, antithyroid drugs over 5 years with positive TRAb. PBMCs provided the RNA from which the TCR library was made. It was American Thyroid Association guidelines that determined Graves' disease diagnosis. This CDR3 spans 12 amino acids. Germline values: CDR1 SQVTM, CDR2 ANQGSEA. Trimming shortened V by 3 bases and J by 7 bases, and 13 bases separated the two germline ends.

The source was peripheral blood mononuclear cells (PBMCs), collected when the disease was refractory, from a patient treated with antithyroid drugs. This TCR derives from a female donor with Graves disease. V usage is TRBV29-1 and J usage is TRBJ2-7; D possibly uses TRBD1 or TRBD2 (5 bases each). CDR3 in amino acids: CSVDRVPGEQYF. The CDR3 coding sequence is TGCAGCGTTGACAGGGTCCCGGGGGAGCAGTACTTC.